These T cell receptor beta chains were read from a single sample in a study of CD8+CD57+ T cells in acquired aplastic anemia. A single record per CDR3 protein comes from TCRdb applying MiXCR to the reads. The sample lists about 150,000 distinct CDR3 sequences; roughly 49% were seen once. Specimen: sorted CD4+, CD8+, or CD8+CD57+ T cells (not recorded which) from PBMCs. The receptors shown here come from a human donor with aplastic anemia. CDR3s include the opening cysteine and the closing phenylalanine or tryptophan. A D gene is named only where the DNA matches it firmly. Some rows mark clone size as missing; the rest say once, few, many or name a class of expanded clone.

length: 15; V: TRBV2; size: -; D: -; J: TRBJ1-2; DNA: TGTGCCAGCAGTGAGGGACGCAGGGGCCCAGATGGCTACACCTTC; CDR3: CASSEGRRGPDGYTF
length: 14; V: TRBV10-2; size: -; D: -; J: TRBJ1-5; DNA: TGCGCCAGCACCCAAAGCTCCGTTAATCAGCCCCAGCATTTT; CDR3: CASTQSSVNQPQHF
length: 14; V: TRBV19; size: -; D: -; J: TRBJ2-7; DNA: TGTGCCAGTAGTGGGCAGGTAAACTCCTACGAGCAGTACTTC; CDR3: CASSGQVNSYEQYF
length: 13; V: TRBV12-3/TRBV12-4; size: many; D: -; J: TRBJ1-2; DNA: TGTGCCAGCACCCTGTCCCCAAACTATGGCTACACCTTC; CDR3: CASTLSPNYGYTF
length: 15; V: TRBV4-3; size: many; D: -; J: TRBJ2-7; DNA: TGCGCCAGCAGCCCTTCCTCAGGCGCCTCCTACGAGCAGTACTTC; CDR3: CASSPSSGASYEQYF
length: 15; V: TRBV6-4; size: many; D: TRBD2; J: TRBJ2-5; DNA: TGTGCCAGCAGTGAGCAAGCGGGGGCCCAAGAGACCCAGTACTTC; CDR3: CASSEQAGAQETQYF
length: 12; V: TRBV29-1; size: few; D: -; J: TRBJ2-7; DNA: TGCAGCGTGGCGGGTAGCTCCTACGAGCAGTACTTC; CDR3: CSVAGSSYEQYF
length: 13; V: TRBV7-9; size: -; D: -; J: TRBJ2-1; DNA: TGTGCCAGCCGAAGGGACAACGACTTTGAGCAGTTCTTC; CDR3: CASRRDNDFEQFF
length: 15; V: TRBV19; size: many; D: TRBD1; J: TRBJ1-4; DNA: TGTGCCAGTAGCGCTCGACAGGGAACTAATGAAAAACTGTTTTTT; CDR3: CASSARQGTNEKLFF
length: 12; V: TRBV5-5; size: many; D: -; J: TRBJ2-7; DNA: TGTGCCAGCAGCTTGGGGGTTGGCGAGCAGTACTTC; CDR3: CASSLGVGEQYF
length: 15; V: TRBV7-2; size: many; D: -; J: TRBJ2-7; DNA: TGTGCCAGCAGCTTAGGTTTGGGTTCCTCCTACGAGCAGTACTTC; CDR3: CASSLGLGSSYEQYF
length: 16; V: TRBV10-3; size: -; D: TRBD1; J: TRBJ1-5; DNA: TGTGCCACCGACGTTACCGGGACAGGCTCCAATCAGCCCCAGCATTTT; CDR3: CATDVTGTGSNQPQHF
length: 12; V: TRBV2; size: -; D: TRBD1; J: TRBJ1-1; DNA: TGTGCCACAGGGACAGGGGGCCTTGAAGCTTTCTTT; CDR3: CATGTGGLEAFF
length: 17; V: TRBV2; size: few; D: -; J: TRBJ2-3; DNA: TGTGCCAGCAGTGAAGCCGGGTTCCTAACCCGGACAGATACGCAGTATTTT; CDR3: CASSEAGFLTRTDTQYF
length: 14; V: TRBV7-2; size: many; D: -; J: TRBJ2-7; DNA: TGTGCCAGCAGCTTAGGTCTCTTCACCTACGAGCAGTACTTC; CDR3: CASSLGLFTYEQYF
length: 15; V: TRBV10-3; size: -; D: -; J: TRBJ2-3; DNA: TGTGCCAGCGAAGAGGGCGGCGGCGAAACAGATACGCAGTATTTT; CDR3: CASEEGGGETDTQYF
length: 14; V: TRBV9; size: many; D: -; J: TRBJ2-2; DNA: TGTGCCAGCAGCGTGGGCAGGGAAACCGGGGAGCTGTTTTTT; CDR3: CASSVGRETGELFF
length: 15; V: TRBV5-1; size: many; D: -; J: TRBJ1-5; DNA: TGCGCCAGCAGCTTGAATACCAATAGCAATCAGCCCCAGCATTTT; CDR3: CASSLNTNSNQPQHF
length: 14; V: TRBV12-3/TRBV12-4; size: -; D: TRBD2; J: TRBJ2-2; DNA: TGTGCCAGCAGGACTAGCGGGGGCACCGGGGAGCTGTTTTTT; CDR3: CASRTSGGTGELFF
length: 15; V: TRBV7-8; size: many; D: -; J: TRBJ2-5; DNA: TGTGCCAGCACCCTCTCGGGAGCGGTCCAAGAGACCCAGTACTTC; CDR3: CASTLSGAVQETQYF
length: 16; V: TRBV10-3; size: few; D: -; J: TRBJ1-3; DNA: TGTGCCATCAGTGAGTTCAGCAGGGTGGATCGAAACACCATATATTTT; CDR3: CAISEFSRVDRNTIYF
length: 13; V: TRBV29-1; size: few; D: TRBD1; J: TRBJ2-7; DNA: TGCAGCGTTGAACAGCAGGGGGCCTACGAGCAGTACTTC; CDR3: CSVEQQGAYEQYF
length: 14; V: TRBV2; size: few; D: TRBD1; J: TRBJ2-7; DNA: TGTGCCAGCAGCCAGGACAGGGGTTCCGACGAGCAGTACTTC; CDR3: CASSQDRGSDEQYF
length: 15; V: TRBV19; size: -; D: TRBD1; J: TRBJ2-7; DNA: TGTGCCAGTAGTATAGATGGGGACAGCCCTTACGAGCAGTACTTC; CDR3: CASSIDGDSPYEQYF
length: 12; V: TRBV20-1; size: -; D: -; J: TRBJ2-7; DNA: TGCAGTGCTAGAGGTCCCGGTTACGAGCAGTACTTC; CDR3: CSARGPGYEQYF
length: 13; V: TRBV20-1; size: -; D: -; J: TRBJ2-2; DNA: TGCAGTACCGGGACAGCGAACACCGGGGGGCTGTTTTTT; CDR3: CSTGTANTGGLFF
length: 12; V: TRBV9; size: -; D: -; J: TRBJ1-2; DNA: TGTGCCAGCAGCGTAGGCGGGGGGGCCTACACCTTC; CDR3: CASSVGGGAYTF
length: 12; V: TRBV7-3; size: -; D: -; J: TRBJ2-1; DNA: TGTGCCAGCAGCCCCCGGCGAGGGGAGCAGTTCTTC; CDR3: CASSPRRGEQFF
length: 11; V: TRBV20-1; size: -; D: -; J: TRBJ2-7; DNA: TGCAGTGGCCAGGGGTATTACGAGCAGTACTTC; CDR3: CSGQGYYEQYF
length: 14; V: TRBV5-5; size: -; D: TRBD2; J: TRBJ2-1; DNA: TGTGCCAGCAGCTTGAGCGGGAGGGTCGATGAGCAGTTCTTC; CDR3: CASSLSGRVDEQFF
length: 16; V: TRBV20-1; size: -; D: -; J: TRBJ1-6; DNA: TGCAGTGCTAGAGATAGGGGCGAAGGATTAAATTCACCCCTCCACTTT; CDR3: CSARDRGEGLNSPLHF
length: 17; V: TRBV19; size: -; D: -; J: TRBJ2-3; DNA: TGTGCCAGTAGTATGGGTGTCAAACAATTGGGCACAGATACGCAGTATTTT; CDR3: CASSMGVKQLGTDTQYF
length: 17; V: TRBV3-1; size: few; D: -; J: TRBJ1-3; DNA: TGTGCCAGCAGCCAAGAGAAGGCGGGTAGTTCTGGAAACACCATATATTTT; CDR3: CASSQEKAGSSGNTIYF
length: 15; V: TRBV5-6; size: many; D: -; J: TRBJ2-5; DNA: TGTGCCAGCAGCGTAAAATCCGGTGGCGAAGAGACCCAGTACTTC; CDR3: CASSVKSGGEETQYF
length: 13; V: TRBV10-3; size: -; D: -; J: TRBJ1-1; DNA: TGTGCCATCAGTGAGTTAATACTGACTGAAGCTTTCTTT; CDR3: CAISELILTEAFF
length: 13; V: TRBV29-1; size: -; D: TRBD1; J: TRBJ2-1; DNA: TGCAGCGCGGACAGGGCGGTCTACAATGAGCAGTTCTTC; CDR3: CSADRAVYNEQFF
length: 15; V: TRBV7-9; size: many; D: -; J: TRBJ2-2; DNA: TGTGCCAGCAGCGAGCATGGAAGGAACACCGGGGAGCTGTTTTTT; CDR3: CASSEHGRNTGELFF
length: 15; V: TRBV7-9; size: many; D: TRBD1; J: TRBJ2-3; DNA: TGTGCCAGCAGCCCAAAGACAGGGGCAACAGATACGCAGTATTTT; CDR3: CASSPKTGATDTQYF
length: 13; V: TRBV3-1; size: -; D: -; J: TRBJ2-1; DNA: TGTGCCAGCAGCCAGGGGACTTACAATGAGCAGTTCTTC; CDR3: CASSQGTYNEQFF
length: 15; V: TRBV7-2; size: -; D: -; J: TRBJ1-4; DNA: TGTGCCAGCAGCTTAGGAGGGTCAACTAATGAAAAACTGTTTTTT; CDR3: CASSLGGSTNEKLFF
length: 18; V: TRBV9; size: -; D: TRBD1; J: TRBJ1-6; DNA: TGTGCCAGCAGCGTAGGTTGGGGGGGGACAGGGCGCGTTTCACCCCTCCACTTT; CDR3: CASSVGWGGTGRVSPLHF